The rows below give T cell receptor beta chains drawn from one sample of a study of T cells expressing NK-cell markers. TCRdb re-called the 5' RACE reads and shows each CDR3 protein once, DNA omitted. The sample yields 350,000 to 450,000 distinct CDR3 sequences, of which the top ten take up roughly 5.5%. Input material: blood T cells: a sorted CD56 or NKG2C T cell subset, CD4+ or CD8+ T cells, or bulk PBMC T cells (not recorded which). All receptors derive from a man aged 18-70 years in good health. CDR3s include the opening cysteine and the closing phenylalanine or tryptophan.

TRBJ1-1	TRBV10-1	15	CASSDFRGPNTEAFF
TRBJ1-2	TRBV2	15	CASSDPDRGNRGYTF
TRBJ2-5	TRBV7-2	16	CASSRQLAGFQETQYF
TRBJ2-3	TRBV28	14	CASRLGQGRDTQYF
TRBJ2-7	TRBV2	15	CASSEASDRGIEQYF
TRBJ2-3	TRBV2	15	CASSFQLTSTDTQYF
TRBJ1-5	TRBV15	15	CATAGSGQGERPQHF
TRBJ1-1	TRBV7-6	14	CASSLNRLGTEAFF
TRBJ2-7	TRBV7-9	15	CASSSTGGVSYEQYF
TRBJ2-7	TRBV15	16	CATSRDLMGQSYEQYF
TRBJ2-1	TRBV5-1	14	CASSSGRERNEQFF
TRBJ2-3	TRBV19	15	CASHSGTSHTDTQYF
TRBJ1-1	TRBV6-1	15	CASRLTRGRDTEAFF
TRBJ2-1	TRBV5-1	15	CASSASRGTYNEQFF
TRBJ2-3	TRBV6-5	14	CASSYITNPGTQYF
TRBJ1-1	TRBV20-1	15	CSALPIPLINTEAFF
TRBJ2-4	TRBV4-2	19	CASSQDPGWGGAEKNIQYF
TRBJ2-1	TRBV3-1	15	CASSPVTGLRNEQFF
TRBJ1-2	TRBV5-1	19	CASSPSDTGFLVDEDGYTF
TRBJ1-5	TRBV7-8	17	CASSLVWSGYSNQPQHF
TRBJ1-1	TRBV12-5	17	CASGWTGASSSRTEAFF
TRBJ2-4	TRBV11-2	15	CASSTVGGGENIQYF
TRBJ1-2	TRBV5-1	14	CASSLGTGVYGYTF
TRBJ1-5	TRBV12-5	18	CASGLAFLGQGANQPQHF
TRBJ1-6	TRBV20-1	14	CSASETGGNSPLHF
TRBJ2-7	TRBV2	13	CASRSTGVGEQYF
TRBJ1-2	TRBV4-2	16	CASSQGTLTGSYGYTF
TRBJ2-3	TRBV5-1	17	CASSYGVAEFSTDTQYF
TRBJ2-4	TRBV27	20	CASSPQGPSGGPLAKNIQYF